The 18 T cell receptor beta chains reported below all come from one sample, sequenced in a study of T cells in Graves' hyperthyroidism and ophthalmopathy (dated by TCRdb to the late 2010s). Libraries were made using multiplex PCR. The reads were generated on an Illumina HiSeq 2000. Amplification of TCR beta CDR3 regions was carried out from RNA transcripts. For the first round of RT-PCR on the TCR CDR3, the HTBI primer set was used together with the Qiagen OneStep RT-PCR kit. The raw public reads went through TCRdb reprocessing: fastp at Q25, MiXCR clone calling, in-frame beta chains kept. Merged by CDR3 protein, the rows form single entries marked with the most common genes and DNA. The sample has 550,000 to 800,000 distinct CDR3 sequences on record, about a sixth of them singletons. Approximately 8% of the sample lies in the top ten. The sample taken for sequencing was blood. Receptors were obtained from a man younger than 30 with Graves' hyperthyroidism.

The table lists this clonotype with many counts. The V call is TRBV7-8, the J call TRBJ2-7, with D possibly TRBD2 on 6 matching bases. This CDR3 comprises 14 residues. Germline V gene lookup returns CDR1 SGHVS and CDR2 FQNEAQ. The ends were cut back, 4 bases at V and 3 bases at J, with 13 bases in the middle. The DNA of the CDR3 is TGTGCCAGCAGCTATACCCGGGACTTCTACGAGCAGTACTTC. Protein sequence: CASSYTRDFYEQYF.

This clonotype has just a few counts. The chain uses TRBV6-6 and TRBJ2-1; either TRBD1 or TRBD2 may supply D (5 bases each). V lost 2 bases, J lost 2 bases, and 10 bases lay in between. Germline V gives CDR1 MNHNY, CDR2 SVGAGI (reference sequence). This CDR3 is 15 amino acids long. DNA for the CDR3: TGTGCCAGCAGTTACGACGGGGCTACCTACAATGAGCAGTTCTTC. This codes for CASSYDGATYNEQFF.

CDR3 bases: TGTGCCAGCAGCTTAATTCGGGGAAACATTCAGTACTTC. Protein product: CASSLIRGNIQYF. The J gene is TRBJ2-4, the V gene TRBV7-9, with D perhaps matching TRBD2 (5 bases). The CDR3 is made up of 13 amino acids. CDR1 is SEHNR, CDR2 FQNEAQ, per germline (reference sequence). The germline V and J ends were trimmed by 2 bases and 6 bases, with 8 bases remaining between them.

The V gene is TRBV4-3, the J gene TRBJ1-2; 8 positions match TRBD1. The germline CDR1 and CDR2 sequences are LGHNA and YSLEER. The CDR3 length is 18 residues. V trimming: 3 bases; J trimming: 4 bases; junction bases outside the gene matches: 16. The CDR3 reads CASSQFGTSGGYGYGYTF. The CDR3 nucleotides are TGCGCCAGCAGCCAGTTCGGAACCTCAGGGGGCTACGGCTATGGCTACACCTTC.

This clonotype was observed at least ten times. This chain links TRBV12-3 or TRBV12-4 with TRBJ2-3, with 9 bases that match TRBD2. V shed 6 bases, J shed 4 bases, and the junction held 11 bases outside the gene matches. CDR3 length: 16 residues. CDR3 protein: CASSPWTSAVADTQYF. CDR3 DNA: TGTGCCAGCAGCCCTTGGACTAGCGCTGTCGCAGATACGCAGTATTTT.

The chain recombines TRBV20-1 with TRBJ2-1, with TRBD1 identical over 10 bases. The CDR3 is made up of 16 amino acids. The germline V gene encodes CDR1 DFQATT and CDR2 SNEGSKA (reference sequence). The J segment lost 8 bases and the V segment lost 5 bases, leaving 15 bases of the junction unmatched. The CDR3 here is CSAPRGRQGAKYEQFF. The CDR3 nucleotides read TGCAGTGCTCCAAGGGGCCGACAGGGGGCTAAATATGAGCAGTTCTTC.

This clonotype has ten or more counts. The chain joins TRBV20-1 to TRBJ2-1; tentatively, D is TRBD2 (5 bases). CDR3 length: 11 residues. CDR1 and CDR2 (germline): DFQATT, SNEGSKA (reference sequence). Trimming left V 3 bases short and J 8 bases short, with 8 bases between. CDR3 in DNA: TGCAGTGCTAGCCGGGAAGATGAGCAGTTCTTC. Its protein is CSASREDEQFF.

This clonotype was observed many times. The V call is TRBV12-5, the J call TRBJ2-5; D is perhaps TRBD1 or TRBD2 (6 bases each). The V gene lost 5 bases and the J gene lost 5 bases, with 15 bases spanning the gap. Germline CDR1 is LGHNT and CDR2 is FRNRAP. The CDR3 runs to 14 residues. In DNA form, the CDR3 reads TGTGCTAGTGGTGGAGCCGGGGGCGATGAGACCCAGTACTTC. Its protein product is CASGGAGGDETQYF.

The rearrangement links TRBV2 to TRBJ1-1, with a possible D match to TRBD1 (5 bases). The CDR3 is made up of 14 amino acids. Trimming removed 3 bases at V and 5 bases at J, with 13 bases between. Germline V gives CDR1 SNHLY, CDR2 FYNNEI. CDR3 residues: CASSDGIGVTEAFF. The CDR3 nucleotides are TGTGCCAGCAGTGACGGGATAGGGGTGACTGAAGCTTTCTTT.

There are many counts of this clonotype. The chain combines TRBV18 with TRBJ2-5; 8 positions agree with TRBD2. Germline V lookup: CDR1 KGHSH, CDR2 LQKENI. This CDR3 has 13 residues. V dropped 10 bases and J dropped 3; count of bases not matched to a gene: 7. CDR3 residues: CATSREGEETQYF. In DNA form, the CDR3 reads TGTGCCACATCCCGGGAGGGTGAAGAGACCCAGTACTTC.

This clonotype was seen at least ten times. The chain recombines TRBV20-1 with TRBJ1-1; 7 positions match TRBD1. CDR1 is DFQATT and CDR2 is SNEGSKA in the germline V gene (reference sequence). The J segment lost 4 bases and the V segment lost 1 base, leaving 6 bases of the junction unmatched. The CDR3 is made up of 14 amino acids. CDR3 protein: CSARGAGGITEAFF. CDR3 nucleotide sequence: TGCAGTGCTAGAGGGGCAGGGGGAATCACTGAAGCTTTCTTT.

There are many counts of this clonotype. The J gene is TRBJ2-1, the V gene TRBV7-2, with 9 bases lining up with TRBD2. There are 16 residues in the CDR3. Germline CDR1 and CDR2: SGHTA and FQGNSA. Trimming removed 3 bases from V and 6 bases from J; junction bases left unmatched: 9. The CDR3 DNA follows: TGTGCCAGCAGCTTGGTAGCGGGAGCACCAGGCAATGAGCAGTTCTTC. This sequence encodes CASSLVAGAPGNEQFF. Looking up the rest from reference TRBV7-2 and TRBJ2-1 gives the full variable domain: GAGVSQSPSNKVTEKGKDVELRCDPISGHTALYWYRQSLGQGLEFLIYFQGNSAPDKSGLPSDRFSAERTGGSVSTLTIQRTQQEDSAVYLCASSLVAGAPGNEQFFGPGTRLTVL.

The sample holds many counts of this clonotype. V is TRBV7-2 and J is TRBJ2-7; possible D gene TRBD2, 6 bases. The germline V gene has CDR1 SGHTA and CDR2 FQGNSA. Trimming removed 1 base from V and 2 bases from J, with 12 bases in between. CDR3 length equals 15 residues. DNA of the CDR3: TGTGCCAGCAGCTTAGGCGGGGAAATCACCTACGAGCAGTACTTC. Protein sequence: CASSLGGEITYEQYF.

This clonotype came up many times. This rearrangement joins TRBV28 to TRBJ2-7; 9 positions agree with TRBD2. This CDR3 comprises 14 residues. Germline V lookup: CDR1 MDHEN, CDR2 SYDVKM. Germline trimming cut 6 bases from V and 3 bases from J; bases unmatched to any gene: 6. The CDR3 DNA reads TGTGCCAGCAGCCTTAGCGGGGGACACTACGAGCAGTACTTC. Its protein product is CASSLSGGHYEQYF.

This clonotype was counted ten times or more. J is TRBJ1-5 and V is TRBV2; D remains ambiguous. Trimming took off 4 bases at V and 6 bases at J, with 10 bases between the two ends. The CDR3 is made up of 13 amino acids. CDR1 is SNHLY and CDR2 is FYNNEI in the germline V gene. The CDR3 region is CASSGGRVQPQHF. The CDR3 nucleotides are TGTGCCAGCAGTGGGGGTAGGGTTCAGCCCCAGCATTTT. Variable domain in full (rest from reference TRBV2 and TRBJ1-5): EPEVTQTPSHQVTQMGQEVILRCVPISNHLYFYWYRQILGQKVEFLVSFYNNEISEKSEIFDDQFSVERPDGSNFTLKIRSTKLEDSAMYFCASSGGRVQPQHFGDGTRLSIL.

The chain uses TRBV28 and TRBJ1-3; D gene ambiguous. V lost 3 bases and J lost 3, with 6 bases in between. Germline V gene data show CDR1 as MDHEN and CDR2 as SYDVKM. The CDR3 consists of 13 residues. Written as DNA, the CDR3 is TGTGCCAGCAGTTTGGATTTTGGAAACACCATATATTTT. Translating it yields CASSLDFGNTIYF.

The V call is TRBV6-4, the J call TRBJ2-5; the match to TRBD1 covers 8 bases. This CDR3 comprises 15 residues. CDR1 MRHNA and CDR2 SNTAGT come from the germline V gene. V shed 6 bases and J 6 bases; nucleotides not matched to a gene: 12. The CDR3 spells CASSKKDRAAKTQYF. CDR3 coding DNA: TGTGCCAGCAGCAAGAAGGACAGGGCGGCAAAGACCCAGTACTTC.

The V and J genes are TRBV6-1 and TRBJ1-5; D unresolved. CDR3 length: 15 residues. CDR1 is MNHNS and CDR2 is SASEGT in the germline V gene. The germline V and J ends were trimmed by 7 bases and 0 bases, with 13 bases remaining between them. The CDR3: CASKADLYSNQPQHF. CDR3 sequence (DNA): TGTGCCAGCAAGGCCGACCTGTATAGCAATCAGCCCCAGCATTTT.